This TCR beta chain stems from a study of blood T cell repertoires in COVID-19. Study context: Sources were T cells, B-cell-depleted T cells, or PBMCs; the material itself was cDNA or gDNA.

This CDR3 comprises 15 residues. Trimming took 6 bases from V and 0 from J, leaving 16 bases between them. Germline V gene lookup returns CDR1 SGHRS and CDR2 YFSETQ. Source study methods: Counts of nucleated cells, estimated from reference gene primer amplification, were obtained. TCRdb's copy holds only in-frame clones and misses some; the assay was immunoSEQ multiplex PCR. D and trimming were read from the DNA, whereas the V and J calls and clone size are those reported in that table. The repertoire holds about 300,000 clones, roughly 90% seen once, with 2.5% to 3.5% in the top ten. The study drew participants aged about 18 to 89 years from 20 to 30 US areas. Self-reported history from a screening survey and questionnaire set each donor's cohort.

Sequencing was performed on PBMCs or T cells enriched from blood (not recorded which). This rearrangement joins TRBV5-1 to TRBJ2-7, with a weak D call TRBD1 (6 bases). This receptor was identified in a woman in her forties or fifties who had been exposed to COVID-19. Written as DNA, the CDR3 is TGCGCCAGCACCACAGGGCAGGGCTACTCCTACGAGCAGTACTTC. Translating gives CASTTGQGYSYEQYF.